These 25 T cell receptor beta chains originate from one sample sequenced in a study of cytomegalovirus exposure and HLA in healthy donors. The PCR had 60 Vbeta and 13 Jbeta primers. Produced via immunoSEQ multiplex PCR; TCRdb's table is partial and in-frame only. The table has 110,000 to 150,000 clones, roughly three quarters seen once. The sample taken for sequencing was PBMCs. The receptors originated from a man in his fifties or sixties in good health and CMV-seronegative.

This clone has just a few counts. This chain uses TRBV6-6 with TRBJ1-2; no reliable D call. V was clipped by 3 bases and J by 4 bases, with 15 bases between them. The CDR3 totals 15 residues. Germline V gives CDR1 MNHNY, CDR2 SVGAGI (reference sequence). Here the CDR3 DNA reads TGTGCCAGCAGTTATAGAGGGCGTCCTGGCTATGGCTACACCTTC. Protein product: CASSYRGRPGYGYTF.

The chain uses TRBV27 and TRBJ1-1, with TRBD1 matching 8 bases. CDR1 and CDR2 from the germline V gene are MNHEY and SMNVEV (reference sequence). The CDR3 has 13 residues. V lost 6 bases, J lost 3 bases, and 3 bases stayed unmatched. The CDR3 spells CASRDRADTEAFF. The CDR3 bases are TGTGCCAGCAGGGACAGGGCGGACACTGAAGCTTTCTTT.

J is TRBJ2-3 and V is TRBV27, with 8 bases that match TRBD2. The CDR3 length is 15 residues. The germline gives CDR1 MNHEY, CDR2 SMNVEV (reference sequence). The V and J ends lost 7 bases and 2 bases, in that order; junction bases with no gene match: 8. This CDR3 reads CASNPIAGFTDTQYF. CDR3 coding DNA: TGTGCCAGCAATCCGATAGCGGGATTCACAGATACGCAGTATTTT.

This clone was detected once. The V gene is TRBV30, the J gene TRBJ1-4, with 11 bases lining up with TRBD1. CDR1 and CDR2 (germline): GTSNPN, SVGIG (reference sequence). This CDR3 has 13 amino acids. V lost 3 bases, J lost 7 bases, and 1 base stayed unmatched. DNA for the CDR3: TGTGCCTGGAGGGGACAGGGGGGTGAAAAACTGTTTTTT. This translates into CAWRGQGGEKLFF.

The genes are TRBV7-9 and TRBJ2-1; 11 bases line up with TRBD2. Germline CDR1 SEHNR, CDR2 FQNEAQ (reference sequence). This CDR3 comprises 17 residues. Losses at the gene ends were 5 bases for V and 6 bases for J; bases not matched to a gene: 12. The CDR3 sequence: CASSGGLAGGNSNEQFF. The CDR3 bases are TGTGCCAGCAGCGGAGGGCTAGCGGGAGGCAATAGCAATGAGCAGTTCTTC.

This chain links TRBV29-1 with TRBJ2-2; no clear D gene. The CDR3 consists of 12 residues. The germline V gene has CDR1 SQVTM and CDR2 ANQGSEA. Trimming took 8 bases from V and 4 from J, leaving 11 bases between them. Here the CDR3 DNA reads TGCAGCCCCGAGAAGCGCACCGGGGAGCTGTTTTTT. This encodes CSPEKRTGELFF.

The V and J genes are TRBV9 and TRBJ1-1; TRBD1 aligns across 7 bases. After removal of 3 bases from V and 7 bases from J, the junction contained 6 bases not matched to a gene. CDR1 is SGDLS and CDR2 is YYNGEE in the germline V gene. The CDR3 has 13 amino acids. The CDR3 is CASSDGTAHEAFF. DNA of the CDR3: TGTGCCAGCAGCGATGGGACAGCCCATGAAGCTTTCTTT.

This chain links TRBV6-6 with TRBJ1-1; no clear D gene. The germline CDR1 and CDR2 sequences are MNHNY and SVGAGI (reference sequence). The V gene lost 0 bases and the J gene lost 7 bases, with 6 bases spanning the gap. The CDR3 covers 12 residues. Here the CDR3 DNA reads TGTGCCAGCAGTTACTCATCCGGTGAAGCTTTCTTT. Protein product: CASSYSSGEAFF.

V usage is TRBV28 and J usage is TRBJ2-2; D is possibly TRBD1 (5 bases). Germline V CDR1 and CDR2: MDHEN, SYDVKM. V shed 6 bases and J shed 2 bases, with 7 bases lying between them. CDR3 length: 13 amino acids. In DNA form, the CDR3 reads TGTGCCAGCAGGGACACAAACACCGGGGAGCTGTTTTTT. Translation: CASRDTNTGELFF.

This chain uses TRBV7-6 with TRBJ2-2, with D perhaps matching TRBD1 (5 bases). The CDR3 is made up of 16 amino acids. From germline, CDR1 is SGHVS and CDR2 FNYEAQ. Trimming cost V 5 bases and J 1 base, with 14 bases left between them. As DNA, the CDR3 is TGTGCCAGCAGCCGACAGCTACTCCTGAACACCGGGGAGCTGTTTTTT. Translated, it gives CASSRQLLLNTGELFF.

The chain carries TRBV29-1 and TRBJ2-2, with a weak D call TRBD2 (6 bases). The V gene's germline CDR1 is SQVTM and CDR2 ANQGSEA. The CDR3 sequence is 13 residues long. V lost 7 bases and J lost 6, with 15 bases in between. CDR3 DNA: TGCAGCGCGGGAGAGTGGGAACCCGGGGAGCTGTTTTTT. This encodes CSAGEWEPGELFF.

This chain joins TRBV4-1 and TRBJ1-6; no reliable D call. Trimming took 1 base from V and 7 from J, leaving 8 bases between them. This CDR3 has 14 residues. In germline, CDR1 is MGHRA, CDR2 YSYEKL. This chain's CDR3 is CASSQARINSPLHF. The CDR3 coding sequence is TGCGCCAGCAGCCAAGCCAGGATAAATTCACCCCTCCACTTT.

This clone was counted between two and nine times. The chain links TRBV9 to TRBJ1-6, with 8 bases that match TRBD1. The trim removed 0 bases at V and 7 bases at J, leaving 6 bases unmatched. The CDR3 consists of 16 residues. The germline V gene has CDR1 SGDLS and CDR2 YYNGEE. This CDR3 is CASSVGQGPLNSPLHF. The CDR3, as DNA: TGTGCCAGCAGCGTAGGACAGGGGCCTTTGAATTCACCCCTCCACTTT.

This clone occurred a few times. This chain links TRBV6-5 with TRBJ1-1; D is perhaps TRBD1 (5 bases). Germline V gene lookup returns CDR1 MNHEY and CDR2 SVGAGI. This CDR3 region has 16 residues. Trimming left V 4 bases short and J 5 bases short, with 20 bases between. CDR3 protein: CASSSPGREDITEAFF. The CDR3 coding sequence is TGTGCCAGCAGTTCTCCAGGGCGGGAAGATATAACTGAAGCTTTCTTT.

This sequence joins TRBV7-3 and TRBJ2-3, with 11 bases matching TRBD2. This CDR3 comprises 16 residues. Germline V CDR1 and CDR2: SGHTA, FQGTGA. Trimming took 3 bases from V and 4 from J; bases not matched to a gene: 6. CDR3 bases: TGTGCCAGCAGCTTCCCGACTAGCGGGGTTGCAGATACGCAGTATTTT. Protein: CASSFPTSGVADTQYF.

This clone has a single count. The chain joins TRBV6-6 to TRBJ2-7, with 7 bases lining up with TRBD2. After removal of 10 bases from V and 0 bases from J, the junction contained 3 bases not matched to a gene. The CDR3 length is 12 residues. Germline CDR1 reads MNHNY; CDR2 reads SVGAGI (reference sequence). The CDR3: CATRDYSYEQYF. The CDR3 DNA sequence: TGTGCCACCCGGGACTACTCCTACGAGCAGTACTTC.

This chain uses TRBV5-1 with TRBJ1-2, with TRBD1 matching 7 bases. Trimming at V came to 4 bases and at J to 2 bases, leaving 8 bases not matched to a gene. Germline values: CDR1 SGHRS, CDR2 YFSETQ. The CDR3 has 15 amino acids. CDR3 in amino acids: CASSVGDSSNYGYTF. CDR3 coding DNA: TGCGCCAGCAGCGTCGGGGACAGCTCCAACTATGGCTACACCTTC.

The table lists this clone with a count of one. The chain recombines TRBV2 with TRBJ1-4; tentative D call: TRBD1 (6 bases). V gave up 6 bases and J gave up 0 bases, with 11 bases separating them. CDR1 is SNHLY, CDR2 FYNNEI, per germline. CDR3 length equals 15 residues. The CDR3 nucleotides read TGTGCCAGCAGCCTGTACAGGGCAACTAATGAAAAACTGTTTTTT. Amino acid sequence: CASSLYRATNEKLFF.

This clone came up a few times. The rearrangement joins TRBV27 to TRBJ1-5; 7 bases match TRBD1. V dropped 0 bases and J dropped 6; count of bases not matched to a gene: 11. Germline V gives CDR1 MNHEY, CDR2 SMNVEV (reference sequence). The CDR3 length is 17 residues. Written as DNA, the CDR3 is TGTGCCAGCAGTTTATCGATTAGGGCAGGGGGAGGTCAGCCCCAGCATTTT. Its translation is CASSLSIRAGGGQPQHF.

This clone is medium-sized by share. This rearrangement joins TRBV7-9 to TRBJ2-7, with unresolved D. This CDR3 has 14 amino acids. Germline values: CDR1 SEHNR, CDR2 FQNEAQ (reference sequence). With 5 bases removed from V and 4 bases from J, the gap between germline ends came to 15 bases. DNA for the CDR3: TGTGCCAGCAGCCACCGACCCAGGTCGTACGAGCAGTACTTC. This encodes CASSHRPRSYEQYF.

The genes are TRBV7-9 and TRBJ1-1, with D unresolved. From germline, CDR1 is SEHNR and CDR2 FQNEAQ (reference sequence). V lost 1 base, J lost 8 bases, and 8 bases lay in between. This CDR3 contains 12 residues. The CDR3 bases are TGTGCCAGCAGCTTAGACAGCTCGGAAGCTTTCTTT. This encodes CASSLDSSEAFF. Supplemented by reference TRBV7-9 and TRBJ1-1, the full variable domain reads DTGVSQNPRHKITKRGQNVTFRCDPISEHNRLYWYRQTLGQGPEFLTYFQNEAQLEKSRLLSDRFSAERPKGSFSTLEIQRTEQGDSAMYLCASSLDSSEAFFGQGTRLTVV.

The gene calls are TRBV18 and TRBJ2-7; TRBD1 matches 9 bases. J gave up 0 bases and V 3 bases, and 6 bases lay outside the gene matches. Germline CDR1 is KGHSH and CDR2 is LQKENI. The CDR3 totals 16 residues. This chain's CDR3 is CASSPNRQGVSYEQYF. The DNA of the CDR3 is TGTGCCAGCTCACCTAACCGACAGGGGGTCTCCTACGAGCAGTACTTC.

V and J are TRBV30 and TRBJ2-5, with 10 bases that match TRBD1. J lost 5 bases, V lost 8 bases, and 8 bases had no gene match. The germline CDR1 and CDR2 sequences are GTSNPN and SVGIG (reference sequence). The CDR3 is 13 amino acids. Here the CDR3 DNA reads TGTGCCGGGCGGGGGACAGGGGTGGAGACCCAGTACTTC. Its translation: CAGRGTGVETQYF.

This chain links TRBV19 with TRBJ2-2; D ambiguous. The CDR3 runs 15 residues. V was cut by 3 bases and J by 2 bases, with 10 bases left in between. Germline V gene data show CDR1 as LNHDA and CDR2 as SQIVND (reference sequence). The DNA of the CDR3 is TGTGCCAGTAGTATTTCGACAACCAACACCGGGGAGCTGTTTTTT. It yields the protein CASSISTTNTGELFF.

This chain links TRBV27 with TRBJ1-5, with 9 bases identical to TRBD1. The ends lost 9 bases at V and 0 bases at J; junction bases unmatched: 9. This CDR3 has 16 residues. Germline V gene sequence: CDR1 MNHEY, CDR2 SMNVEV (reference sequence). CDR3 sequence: CARPGQGRYSNQPQHF. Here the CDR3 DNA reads TGTGCCAGACCGGGACAGGGCCGATATAGCAATCAGCCCCAGCATTTT.